The 6 T cell receptor beta chains in this list originate from one sample, sequenced in a study of regulatory T cells in long-lasting Graves disease. To make TCR beta libraries, researchers used iRepertoire HTBI primers and Arm-PCR of CDR3 regions. Using its own MiXCR run on the multiplex PCR reads, TCRdb lists one record per CDR3 protein. The sample holds 350,000 to 550,000 distinct CDR3 sequences, 12% to 15% seen once. Described time point: newly diagnosed GD, antithyroid drugs for less than 3 months. Isolated PBMC RNA provided the starting material for the TCR library. The same sample was also studied in work on T cells in Graves' hyperthyroidism and ophthalmopathy.

Sequencing used peripheral blood mononuclear cells (PBMCs), obtained at new diagnosis, from a patient treated with antithyroid drugs. These receptors all stem from a woman aged 45-59 years with Graves disease.

A remark on this clonotype: A far larger clone lies a single base away; this is likely a read error. This chain links TRBV5-1 with TRBJ2-1; TRBD2 matches 11 bases. The CDR3 consists of 14 residues. CDR1 and CDR2 (germline): SGHRS, YFSETQ. Losses at the gene ends were 4 bases for V and 10 bases for J; bases not matched to a gene: 7. The CDR3 loop reads CASSSGTSGYEQFF. CDR3 sequence (DNA): TGCGCCAGCAGCAGCGGGACTAGCGGCTACGAGCAGTTCTTC.

This clonotype was counted many times. The chain combines TRBV12-3 or TRBV12-4 with TRBJ1-5, with 9 bases fitting TRBD1. The CDR3 consists of 14 residues. J gave up 7 bases and V 3 bases, and 4 bases lay outside the gene matches. The CDR3 spells CASSLNRGQQPQHF. CDR3 nucleotides: TGTGCCAGCAGTTTGAACAGGGGGCAACAGCCCCAGCATTTT.

This clonotype was observed many times. The chain couples TRBV7-9 to TRBJ2-1, with 8 nucleotides matching TRBD2. Unmatched junction bases numbered 14, after V lost 10 bases and J lost 0 bases. Germline CDR1 is SEHNR and CDR2 is FQNEAQ (reference sequence). The CDR3 has 17 amino acids. The CDR3 here is CATQLDGSGSSYNEQFF. The DNA for the CDR3 is TGTGCCACACAACTCGATGGCAGCGGGAGCTCCTACAATGAGCAGTTCTTC.

The CDR3 nucleotides are TGTGCCAGCTCACCACAGGGAACTAATGAAAAACTGTTTTTT. It codes for CASSPQGTNEKLFF. The rearrangement links TRBV18 to TRBJ1-4; D unclear. V was clipped by 1 base and J by 1 base, with 4 bases between them. CDR1 is KGHSH, CDR2 LQKENI, per germline. This CDR3 spans 14 amino acids.

This clonotype was seen only a few times. The rearrangement uses TRBV6-1 and TRBJ2-1, with a tentative D call TRBD2 (6 bases). The germline V gene has CDR1 MNHNS and CDR2 SASEGT. Trimming cost V 6 bases and J 7 bases, with 19 bases left between them. The CDR3 has 15 amino acids. Here the CDR3 reads CASSHGGGGANEQFF. In nucleotides, the CDR3 is TGTGCCAGCAGCCATGGGGGAGGTGGGGCAAATGAGCAGTTCTTC.

V usage is TRBV19 and J usage is TRBJ2-3, with D maybe TRBD2 (5 bases). The CDR3 has 15 amino acids. V shed 3 bases and J shed 0 bases, with 10 bases lying between them. Germline V gene sequence: CDR1 LNHDA, CDR2 SQIVND (reference sequence). The CDR3 here is CASSIGVSSTDTQYF. For the CDR3, the DNA is TGTGCCAGTAGTATCGGGGTGTCTAGCACAGATACGCAGTATTTT.